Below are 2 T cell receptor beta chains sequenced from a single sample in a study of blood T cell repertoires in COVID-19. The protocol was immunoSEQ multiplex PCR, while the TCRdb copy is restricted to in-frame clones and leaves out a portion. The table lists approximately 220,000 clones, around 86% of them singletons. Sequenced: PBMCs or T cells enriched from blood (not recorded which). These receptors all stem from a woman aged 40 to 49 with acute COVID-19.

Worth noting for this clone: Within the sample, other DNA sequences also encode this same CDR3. CDR3 sequence: CASSLNRVARSYNEQFF. CDR3 in DNA: TGTGCCAGCAGCTTGAACAGGGTTGCTAGATCCTACAATGAGCAGTTCTTC. The chain uses TRBV5-5 and TRBJ2-1, with D tentatively TRBD1 (6 bases). This CDR3 spans 17 amino acids. Germline-derived CDR1 and CDR2 are SGHKS and YYEKEE (reference sequence). V lost 1 base to trimming and J lost 1 base, with 15 bases between them.

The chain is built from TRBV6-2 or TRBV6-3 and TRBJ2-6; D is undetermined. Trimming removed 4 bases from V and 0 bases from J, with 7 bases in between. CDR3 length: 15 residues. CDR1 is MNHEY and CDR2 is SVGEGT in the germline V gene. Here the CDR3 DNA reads TGTGCCAGCAGTTCTCCCGTCTCTGGGGCCAACGTCCTGACTTTC. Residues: CASSSPVSGANVLTF.